These 8 T cell receptor beta chains came from one sample sequenced in a study of T cell changes during pregnancy in multiple sclerosis. TCRdb's table, derived via immunoSEQ multiplex PCR, lists solely in-frame clones and lacks some. The table shows about 46,000 clones, with about 91% occurring only once. The sample was CD8+ T cells from peripheral blood mononuclear cells, taken after pregnancy. The receptors derive from a female donor with multiple sclerosis, enrolled in a pregnancy study.

This rearrangement joins TRBV27 to TRBJ2-3; D is possibly TRBD2 (6 bases). V lost 3 bases and J lost 2, with 18 bases in between. CDR1 MNHEY and CDR2 SMNVEV come from the germline V gene (reference sequence). The CDR3 loop spans 17 amino acids. The CDR3 protein is CASSLRGLAEITDTQYF. CDR3 bases: TGTGCCAGCAGTTTGCGGGGACTGGCGGAGATCACAGATACGCAGTATTTT.

This clone was detected only once. The chain uses TRBV12-5 and TRBJ1-2, with TRBD1 identical over 9 bases. CDR3 length: 14 amino acids. V shed 1 base, J shed 7 bases, and the junction held 4 bases outside the gene matches. The germline CDR1 and CDR2 sequences are LGHNT and FRNRAP. CDR3 sequence reads: CASGLGDRVSGYTF. The DNA for the CDR3 is TGTGCTAGTGGTTTGGGGGACAGGGTGTCTGGCTACACCTTC.

The chain links TRBV19 to TRBJ2-7; 10 positions agree with TRBD1. Germline CDR1 and CDR2: LNHDA and SQIVND (reference sequence). The CDR3 is 14 amino acids. Germline trimming cut 4 bases from V and 6 bases from J; bases unmatched to any gene: 6. CDR3 nucleotides: TGTGCCAGTAGTACGCGACAGGGGGCTGGCGAGCAGTACTTC. It codes for CASSTRQGAGEQYF.

The chain carries TRBV23-1 and TRBJ1-2, with 7 bases identical to TRBD1. TRBV23-1 is annotated as an ORF whose role is uncertain. This CDR3 has 14 residues. V trimming: 2 bases; J trimming: 6 bases; junction bases outside the gene matches: 6. The CDR3 is CASSQGGGVDGYTF. CDR3 nucleotides: TGCGCCAGCAGTCAAGGAGGGGGCGTTGATGGCTACACCTTC.

The chain has TRBV12-5 and TRBJ1-4; D might be TRBD1 (6 bases). Germline V lookup: CDR1 LGHNT, CDR2 FRNRAP. The CDR3 spans 15 residues. V lost 6 bases, J lost 0 bases, and 11 bases lay in between. CDR3 sequence (DNA): TGTGCTAGTGGGCCCAGGGGTGCAACTAATGAAAAACTGTTTTTT. Translation gives CASGPRGATNEKLFF.

The CDR3 bases are TGTGCCAGCAGCTATACGGGGGGAGGGGCAGATACGCAGTATTTT. It encodes CASSYTGGGADTQYF. The chain is built from TRBV5-8 and TRBJ2-3; 7 bases are shared with TRBD2. Germline CDR1 reads SGHTS; CDR2 reads YDEGEE. Germline trimming cut 3 bases from V and 4 bases from J; bases unmatched to any gene: 8. CDR3 length: 15 residues.

This clone was observed a few times. V and J are TRBV11-3 and TRBJ2-3; D perhaps matches TRBD2 (6 bases). This CDR3 has 13 amino acids. Trimming took 9 bases from V and 0 from J, leaving 10 bases between them. Germline CDR1 and CDR2: SGHNT and YENEEA. The CDR3 coding sequence is TGTGCCAGGGGAGGAGGAAGCACAGATACGCAGTATTTT. It is translated as CARGGGSTDTQYF.

This clone was seen only a few times. The chain has TRBV5-4 and TRBJ2-5; 9 positions agree with TRBD2. V lost 1 base and J lost 2; bases outside the gene matches: 6. CDR1 SGHNT and CDR2 YYREEE come from the germline V gene (reference sequence). CDR3 size: 16 residues. The CDR3 DNA follows: TGTGCCAGCAGCTTGTTAGCGGGGGTAGATCAAGAGACCCAGTACTTC. It encodes CASSLLAGVDQETQYF.